The present entry profiles one T cell receptor (beta chain) with its context. What it binds is not known. Donors comprised only Caucasian adults living in Nashville, Tennessee. The V end lost 3 bases, the J end lost 1 base, and 4 bases lay between the germline ends. The CDR3 sequence is 13 residues long. Germline CDR1 is WNHNN and CDR2 is SYGVQD (reference sequence). The table came from immunoSEQ multiplex PCR; TCRdb's copy has only in-frame clones and leaves some out. This sample has around 1.1 million clones, with about 80% found just once. The sample comes from a study of shared clonotypes between healthy human individuals. General study results and limits: The sharing of 5% to 6.5% of naive CD4 clonotypes was seen across a handful of donors.

The V and J genes are TRBV10-1 and TRBJ2-1, with D unresolved. The receptor's source is a man between 18 and 29 years old in good health. Some clones in this sample may be carry-over from other donors' samples. The sample was memory CD4+ T cells from PBMCs. Noted subset: CD45RA-negative fraction. The CDR3 is CASSDQSYNEQFF. CDR3 DNA sequence: TGCGCCAGCAGTGATCAATCCTACAATGAGCAGTTCTTC.